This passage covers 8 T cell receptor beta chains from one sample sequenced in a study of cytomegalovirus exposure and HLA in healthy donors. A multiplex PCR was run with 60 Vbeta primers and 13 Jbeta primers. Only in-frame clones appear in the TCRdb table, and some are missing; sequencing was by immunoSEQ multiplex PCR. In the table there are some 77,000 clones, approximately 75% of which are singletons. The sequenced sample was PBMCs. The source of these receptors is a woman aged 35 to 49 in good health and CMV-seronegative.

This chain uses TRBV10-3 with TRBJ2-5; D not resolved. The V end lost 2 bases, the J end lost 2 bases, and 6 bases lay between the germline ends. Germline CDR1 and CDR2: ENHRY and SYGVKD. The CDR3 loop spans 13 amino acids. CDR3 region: CAISETGQETQYF. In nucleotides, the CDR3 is TGTGCCATCAGTGAGACCGGGCAAGAGACCCAGTACTTC.

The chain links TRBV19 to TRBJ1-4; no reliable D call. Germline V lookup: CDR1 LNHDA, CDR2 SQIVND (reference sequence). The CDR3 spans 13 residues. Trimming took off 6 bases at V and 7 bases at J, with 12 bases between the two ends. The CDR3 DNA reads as TGTGCCAGTAGCTCGGAGCTTTCTGAAAAACTGTTTTTT. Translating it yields CASSSELSEKLFF.

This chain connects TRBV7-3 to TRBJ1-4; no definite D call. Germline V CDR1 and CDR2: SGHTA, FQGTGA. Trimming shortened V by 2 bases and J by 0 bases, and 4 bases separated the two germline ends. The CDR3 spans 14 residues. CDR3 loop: CASSLYSTNEKLFF. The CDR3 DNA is TGTGCCAGCAGCTTATATTCAACTAATGAAAAACTGTTTTTT.

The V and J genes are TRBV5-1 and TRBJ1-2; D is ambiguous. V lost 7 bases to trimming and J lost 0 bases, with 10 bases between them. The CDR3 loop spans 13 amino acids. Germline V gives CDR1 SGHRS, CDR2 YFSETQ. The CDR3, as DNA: TGCGCCAGCCGATTAGACTCTAACTATGGCTACACCTTC. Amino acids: CASRLDSNYGYTF.

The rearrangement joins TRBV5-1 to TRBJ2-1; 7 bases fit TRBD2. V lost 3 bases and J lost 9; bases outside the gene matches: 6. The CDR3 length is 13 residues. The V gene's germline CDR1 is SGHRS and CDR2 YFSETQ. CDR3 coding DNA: TGCGCCAGCAGCTCGGTAGCGGGTGGTGAGCAGTTCTTC. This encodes CASSSVAGGEQFF.

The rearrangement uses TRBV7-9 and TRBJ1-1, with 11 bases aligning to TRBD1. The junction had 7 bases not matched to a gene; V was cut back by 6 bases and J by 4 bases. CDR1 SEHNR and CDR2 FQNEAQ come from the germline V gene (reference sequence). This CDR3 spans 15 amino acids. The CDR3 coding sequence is TGTGCCAGCAGGCCCCGGACAGGGGGCAGCACTGAAGCTTTCTTT. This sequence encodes CASRPRTGGSTEAFF.

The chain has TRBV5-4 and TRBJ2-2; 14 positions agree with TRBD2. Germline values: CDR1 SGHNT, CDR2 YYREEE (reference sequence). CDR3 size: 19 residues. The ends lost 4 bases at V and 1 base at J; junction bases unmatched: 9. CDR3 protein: CASSPPGLAGVGNTGELFF. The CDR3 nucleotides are TGTGCCAGCAGCCCACCGGGACTAGCGGGAGTCGGGAACACCGGGGAGCTGTTTTTT.

CDR3 sequence reads: CASSLRGSGSTDTQYF. The CDR3 region has the DNA TGTGCCAGCAGCTTAAGGGGTAGCGGCAGCACAGATACGCAGTATTTT. The chain combines TRBV7-3 with TRBJ2-3; D is possibly TRBD2 (6 bases). V was pared by 1 base and J by 0 bases, with 11 bases between. Germline V gives CDR1 SGHTA, CDR2 FQGTGA. CDR3 length equals 16 residues.